Listed below are T cell receptor beta chains from one sample, sequenced in a study of blood T cell repertoires in COVID-19. TCRdb keeps only in-frame clones here, not all; method: immunoSEQ multiplex PCR. The table includes 50,000 to 55,000 clones, approximately 80% detected once. Sequencing input: peripheral blood. Source of these receptors: a human donor in a cohort sampled during active COVID-19. The CDR3 runs from the conserved cysteine through the conserved F or W.

TRBV11-2	TRBJ1-1	CASSLDLAHTEAFF
TRBV30	TRBJ1-5	CAWSVEGASNQPQHF
TRBV23-1	TRBJ2-1	CASSQLRYNEQFF
TRBV10-1	TRBJ1-4	CASSESAGTNEKLFF
TRBV27	TRBJ1-2	CASSKQGAYGYTF
TRBV19	TRBJ2-1	CASSSTGGTYNEQFF
TRBV6-2/TRBV6-3	TRBJ2-6	CASSPTGARAGANVLTF
TRBV7-9	TRBJ2-7	CASSGHGTTYYEQYF
TRBV9	TRBJ2-5	CASSVGGGLGETQYF
TRBV6-5	TRBJ1-5	CASSPGGSSNQPQHF
TRBV5-8	TRBJ1-2	CASSLRPAGASTYGYTF
TRBV5-1	TRBJ2-5	CASRTGVEETQYF
TRBV2	TRBJ2-5	CASSEAVVAETQYF
TRBV5-5	TRBJ2-1	CASRRQGAIPNEQFF
TRBV7-9	TRBJ2-7	CASSTTGSYEQYF
TRBV6-2/TRBV6-3	TRBJ1-1	CASSYGREMNTEAFF
TRBV7-2	TRBJ2-7	CASSPFGTGAREQYF
TRBV9	TRBJ2-7	CASSVALGGYEQYF
TRBV19	TRBJ2-3	CASRTDRSVDTQYF
TRBV6-2/TRBV6-3	TRBJ2-2	CASSPGGSGRRNTGELFF